What follows are 12 T cell receptor beta chains derived from one specimen sequenced in a study of cytomegalovirus exposure and HLA in healthy donors. It was with 60 Vbeta and 13 Jbeta primers that the PCR ran. Measured with immunoSEQ multiplex PCR; TCRdb has only the in-frame clones, and not every one. Seen here are 180,000 or so clones, 55% to 75% observed once, and the top ten hold 2% to 2.5%. Input material: PBMCs. These receptors were collected from a human donor in good health.

J is TRBJ2-3 and V is TRBV2; 7 nucleotides line up with TRBD2. Losses at the gene ends were 6 bases for V and 2 bases for J; bases not matched to a gene: 11. The CDR3 extends over 16 amino acids. Germline V CDR1 and CDR2: SNHLY, FYNNEI. This CDR3 is CASRGFLGGTTDTQYF. The CDR3 DNA sequence: TGTGCCAGCAGGGGGTTTCTGGGGGGGACCACAGATACGCAGTATTTT. Full variable domain (missing parts from reference TRBV2 and TRBJ2-3): EPEVTQTPSHQVTQMGQEVILRCVPISNHLYFYWYRQILGQKVEFLVSFYNNEISEKSEIFDDQFSVERPDGSNFTLKIRSTKLEDSAMYFCASRGFLGGTTDTQYFGPGTRLTVL.

This rearrangement joins TRBV19 to TRBJ2-2, with TRBD2 identical over 11 bases. The CDR3 has 18 residues. The germline CDR1 and CDR2 sequences are LNHDA and SQIVND (reference sequence). Unmatched junction bases numbered 12, after V lost 3 bases and J lost 6 bases. The CDR3 nucleotides are TGTGCCAGTAGTATCGTACTAGCGGGGGATAGTTATGCCGGGGAGCTGTTTTTT. As protein: CASSIVLAGDSYAGELFF.

The CDR3 loop is CATSDSYEQYF. The CDR3 DNA sequence: TGTGCCACCAGCGACAGCTACGAGCAGTACTTC. The V and J genes are TRBV19 and TRBJ2-7; TRBD1 is a possible D gene (5 bases). The germline CDR1 and CDR2 sequences are LNHDA and SQIVND (reference sequence). The CDR3 runs to 11 residues. V lost 10 bases and J lost 3, with 10 bases in between.

The sample holds a few counts of this clone. No DNA is shown, since the ends of the CDR3 on it are uncertain; the CDR3 is the one TCRdb lists. V usage is TRBV19 and J usage is TRBJ1-2; TRBD1, as called in the table, went unchecked against the DNA. CDR1 and CDR2 from the germline V gene are LNHDA and SQIVND (reference sequence). The CDR3 adds up to 15 amino acids, both ends counted. This CDR3 reads CASTSDSGIPYGYTF.

This sequence joins TRBV29-1 and TRBJ2-7, with a possible D match to TRBD1 (5 bases). Trimming shortened V by 3 bases and J by 6 bases, and 9 bases separated the two germline ends. The CDR3 extends over 11 amino acids. Germline V gene sequence: CDR1 SQVTM, CDR2 ANQGSEA. The CDR3 region has the DNA TGCAGCGTTGATTGGGGCCTCGAGCAGTACTTC. It is translated as CSVDWGLEQYF.

This clone was observed once. This chain uses TRBV29-1 with TRBJ1-5; 8 positions match TRBD1. CDR1 SQVTM and CDR2 ANQGSEA come from the germline V gene. The CDR3 loop spans 13 amino acids. J gave up 5 bases and V 5 bases, and 5 bases lay outside the gene matches. The CDR3: CSVSGGRHQPQHF. DNA of the CDR3: TGCAGCGTTTCAGGGGGCCGGCATCAGCCCCAGCATTTT.

The rearrangement joins TRBV27 to TRBJ1-6, with 8 nucleotides matching TRBD1. With V trimmed by 5 bases and J by 6 bases, 12 bases remained unmatched. The CDR3 sequence is 17 residues long. Germline assignment: CDR1 MNHEY and CDR2 SMNVEV (reference sequence). CDR3 sequence reads: CASSTISWTGPNSPLHF. Written as DNA, the CDR3 is TGTGCCAGCAGTACAATTTCCTGGACAGGGCCTAATTCACCCCTCCACTTT.

CDR3 sequence: CASSPTGNKEKLFF. DNA of the CDR3: TGTGCCAGCAGCCCGACAGGGAACAAAGAAAAACTGTTTTTT. This chain joins TRBV7-2 and TRBJ1-4, with 7 bases matching TRBD1. J gave up 8 bases and V 5 bases, and 8 bases lay outside the gene matches. The CDR3 runs to 14 residues. The V gene's germline CDR1 is SGHTA and CDR2 FQGNSA.

This clone turned up a few times. V and J are TRBV30 and TRBJ2-1, with a possible D match to TRBD2 (7 bases). The CDR3 covers 14 residues. Germline lookup yields CDR1 GTSNPN and CDR2 SVGIG (reference sequence). With 5 bases removed from V and 6 bases from J, the gap between germline ends came to 17 bases. DNA for the CDR3: TGTGCCTGGTACGGGGGGCTCCCTGGCAATGAGCAGTTCTTC. Residues: CAWYGGLPGNEQFF.

This clone was counted only a few times. The rearrangement links TRBV27 to TRBJ1-1; weak D call: TRBD1 (5 bases). The CDR3 is made up of 11 amino acids. In germline, CDR1 is MNHEY, CDR2 SMNVEV (reference sequence). V lost 11 bases and J 8 bases, leaving 15 bases between the germline ends. CDR3 nucleotide sequence: TGTGCCGCTGGGTTTAGGGGAGAAGCTTTCTTT. Protein: CAAGFRGEAFF.

The chain has TRBV9 and TRBJ1-2; the match to TRBD1 covers 7 bases. J was trimmed by 2 bases and V by 0 bases; bases with no gene match: 10. The CDR3 sequence is 17 residues long. Germline assignment: CDR1 SGDLS and CDR2 YYNGEE. CDR3: CASSVATILTGNYGYTF. In DNA form, the CDR3 reads TGTGCCAGCAGCGTAGCTACAATCTTGACAGGGAACTATGGCTACACCTTC.

The chain has TRBV5-1 and TRBJ1-1, with 7 bases aligning to TRBD1. Germline V gene data show CDR1 as SGHRS and CDR2 as YFSETQ. The CDR3 has 15 amino acids. The J segment lost 2 bases and the V segment lost 0 bases, leaving 4 bases of the junction unmatched. Here the CDR3 reads CASSLVGGQNTEAFF. The DNA for the CDR3 is TGCGCCAGCAGCTTGGTAGGGGGCCAAAACACTGAAGCTTTCTTT.